Below, 10 T cell receptor beta chains from the same sample are listed, as sequenced in a study of blood T cell repertoires in COVID-19 (dated by TCRdb to about 2020). The library came from the immunoSEQ multiplex PCR assay. TCRdb re-hosts the immuneACCESS table, in-frame sequences only. Its copies lack some clones; in the studies checked, an unresolved V gene accounts for under half of them, and the cause for the rest is not known. Counted in this sample were approximately 400,000 clones; 88% of them appeared once. Approximately 12% of the sample rests with the top ten. Sequencing was performed on peripheral blood. All receptors derive from a woman between 45 and 65 years old with COVID-19, enrolled during active disease.

The V and J genes are TRBV7-8 and TRBJ2-1; 8 nucleotides line up with TRBD2. The CDR3 is 15 amino acids. V gave up 5 bases and J gave up 6 bases; unmatched junction bases: 9. Germline V gene sequence: CDR1 SGHVS, CDR2 FQNEAQ. The CDR3 is CASSLRGGPLNEQFF. CDR3 in DNA: TGTGCCAGCAGCCTTCGGGGGGGCCCTCTCAATGAGCAGTTCTTC.

In DNA form, the CDR3 reads TGTGCCAGCAGCCAAGACGGTCGGCTGTTTTTT. Translating gives CASSQDGRLFF. The chain uses TRBV3-1 (or the pseudogene TRBV3-2) and TRBJ1-4; D is unclear. Between the trimmed V and J ends, which lost 0 bases and 14 bases, there was a span of 7 bases. Germline CDR1 reads LGHDT; CDR2 reads YNNKEL (reference sequence). CDR3 length: 11 amino acids.

The V gene is TRBV18, the J gene TRBJ1-2, with 8 bases lining up with TRBD1. Trimming at V came to 4 bases and at J to 6 bases, leaving 7 bases not matched to a gene. CDR1 and CDR2 (germline): KGHSH, LQKENI. CDR3 length: 14 residues. Here the CDR3 reads CASSLSGGSNGYTF. CDR3 coding DNA: TGTGCCAGCTCACTTTCAGGGGGCTCCAATGGCTACACCTTC.

The gene calls are TRBV7-8 and TRBJ1-2, with 7 nucleotides matching TRBD1. Unmatched junction bases numbered 9, after V lost 2 bases and J lost 0 bases. CDR1 SGHVS and CDR2 FQNEAQ come from the germline V gene. The CDR3 is 17 residues long. The CDR3 here is CASSLHGAGGTNYGYTF. The CDR3 DNA sequence: TGTGCCAGCAGCTTACACGGGGCAGGGGGGACTAACTATGGCTACACCTTC.

The CDR3 nucleotides are TGTGCCAGTAGCCCTCCAGGTGTGGCTACGAACACCGGGGAGCTGTTTTTT. This sequence encodes CASSPPGVATNTGELFF. V usage is TRBV19 and J usage is TRBJ2-2; D unclear. Germline V CDR1 and CDR2: LNHDA, SQIVND (reference sequence). V lost 6 bases and J 0 bases, leaving 17 bases between the germline ends. This CDR3 has 17 residues.

The chain uses TRBV7-8 and TRBJ2-2, with TRBD1 identical over 10 bases. With 5 bases clipped from V and 4 bases from J, the junction kept 10 bases outside the gene matches. The CDR3 length is 17 residues. Germline CDR1 and CDR2: SGHVS and FQNEAQ. In nucleotides, the CDR3 is TGTGCCAGCAGCCCGCGGACAGGGGGAATTGGCACCGGGGAGCTGTTTTTT. Translation: CASSPRTGGIGTGELFF.

V and J are TRBV6-5 and TRBJ1-1; TRBD1 agrees at 8 bases. Trimming at V came to 5 bases and at J to 2 bases, leaving 4 bases not matched to a gene. The germline V gene has CDR1 MNHEY and CDR2 SVGAGI. CDR3 size: 14 residues. DNA of the CDR3: TGTGCCAGCAGTACGACAGGGGACAACACTGAAGCTTTCTTT. Translated: CASSTTGDNTEAFF.

Worth noting for this clone: Other DNA sequences in the same sample also yield this CDR3. The J gene is TRBJ2-7, the V gene TRBV9, with 12 bases that match TRBD1. This CDR3 is 17 amino acids long. V lost 2 bases, J lost 3 bases, and 9 bases stayed unmatched. Germline CDR1 is SGDLS and CDR2 is YYNGEE. CDR3: CASSVGSGTGGIYEQYF. The CDR3 DNA follows: TGTGCCAGCAGCGTGGGTTCCGGGACAGGGGGCATCTACGAGCAGTACTTC.

The V gene is TRBV25-1, the J gene TRBJ1-5; 11 bases line up with TRBD1. V was pared by 1 base and J by 6 bases, with 2 bases of the junction left unmatched. This CDR3 is 15 amino acids long. Germline loops: CDR1 MGHDK, CDR2 SYGVNS. As DNA, the CDR3 is TGTGCCAGCAGTGAATCGGGACAGGGGGGTCAGCCCCAGCATTTT. This translates into CASSESGQGGQPQHF.

The V call is TRBV3-1 (or the pseudogene TRBV3-2), the J call TRBJ2-2; tentative D call: TRBD1 (6 bases). The CDR3 length is 17 residues. V lost 3 bases and J 6 bases, leaving 20 bases between the germline ends. Germline V gene sequence: CDR1 LGHDT, CDR2 YNNKEL (reference sequence). The chain's CDR3 is CASSQSPGQGSPGELFF. The CDR3 nucleotides read TGTGCCAGCAGCCAGAGCCCCGGGCAGGGGAGCCCCGGGGAGCTGTTTTTT.